This T cell receptor (beta chain) was sequenced during a study of cytomegalovirus exposure and HLA in healthy donors. The PCR had 60 Vbeta and 13 Jbeta primers. Profiling relied on immunoSEQ multiplex PCR, and the TCRdb table lists in-frame clones only, not all of them. The sample has 85,000 to 120,000 clones; more than 65% are singletons. The CDR3 is 15 residues long. The V gene's germline CDR1 is MNHEY and CDR2 SMNVEV (reference sequence). V lost 2 bases and J 7 bases, leaving 12 bases between the germline ends. This clonotype originated in a woman in her fifties or sixties in good health and CMV-seropositive. The chain joins TRBV27 to TRBJ1-6, with D perhaps matching TRBD1 (5 bases). Material: PBMCs. The DNA of the CDR3 is TGTGCCAGCAGTTTAAATCAGGGTGAGAATTCACCCCTCCACTTT. Translated: CASSLNQGENSPLHF.